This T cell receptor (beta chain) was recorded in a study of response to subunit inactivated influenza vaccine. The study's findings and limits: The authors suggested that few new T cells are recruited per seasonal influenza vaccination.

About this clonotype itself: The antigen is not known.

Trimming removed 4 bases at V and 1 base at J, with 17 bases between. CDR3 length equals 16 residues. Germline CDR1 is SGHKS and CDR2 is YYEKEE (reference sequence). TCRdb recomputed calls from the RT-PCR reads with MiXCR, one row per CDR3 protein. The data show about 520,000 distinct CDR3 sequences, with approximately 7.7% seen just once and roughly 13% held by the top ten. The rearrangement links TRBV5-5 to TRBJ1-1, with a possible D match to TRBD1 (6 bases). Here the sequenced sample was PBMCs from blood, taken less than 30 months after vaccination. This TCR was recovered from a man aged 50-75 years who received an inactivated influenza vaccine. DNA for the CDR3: TGTGCCAGCAGCCCCCGGACAGCTACTTCGAACACTGAAGCTTTCTTT. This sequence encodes CASSPRTATSNTEAFF.